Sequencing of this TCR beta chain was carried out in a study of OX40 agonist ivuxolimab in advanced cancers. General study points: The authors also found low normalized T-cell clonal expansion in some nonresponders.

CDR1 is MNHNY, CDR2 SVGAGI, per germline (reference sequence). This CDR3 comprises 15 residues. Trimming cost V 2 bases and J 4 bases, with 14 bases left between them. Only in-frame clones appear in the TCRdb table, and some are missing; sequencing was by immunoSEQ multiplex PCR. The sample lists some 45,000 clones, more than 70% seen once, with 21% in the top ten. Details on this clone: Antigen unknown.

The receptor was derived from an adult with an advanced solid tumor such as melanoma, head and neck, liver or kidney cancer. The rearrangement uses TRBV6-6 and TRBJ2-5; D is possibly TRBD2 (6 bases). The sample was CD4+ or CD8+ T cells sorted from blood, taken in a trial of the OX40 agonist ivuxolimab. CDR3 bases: TGTGCCAGCAGTTACGAGGGACTTTCGGGAGAGACCCAGTACTTC. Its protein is CASSYEGLSGETQYF.